The clone carrying this TCR beta chain was recorded many times. The data were obtained in a study of CDR3 diversity in severe acne. Trimming left V 0 bases short and J 9 bases short, with 3 bases between. The CDR3 is 11 residues long. The V gene's germline CDR1 is SNHLY and CDR2 FYNNEI. TCRdb reanalysed the PCR reads using MiXCR and keeps one entry per CDR3 protein. The table lists more than 70,000 distinct CDR3 sequences, about 48% of them singletons. Sequenced input: blood. The TCR originated in a male donor in good health, serving as a control. The chain joins TRBV2 to TRBJ1-5; D not certain. The CDR3, as DNA: TGTGCCAGCAGTGAAGCGGGGCCCCAGCATTTT. Protein: CASSEAGPQHF.